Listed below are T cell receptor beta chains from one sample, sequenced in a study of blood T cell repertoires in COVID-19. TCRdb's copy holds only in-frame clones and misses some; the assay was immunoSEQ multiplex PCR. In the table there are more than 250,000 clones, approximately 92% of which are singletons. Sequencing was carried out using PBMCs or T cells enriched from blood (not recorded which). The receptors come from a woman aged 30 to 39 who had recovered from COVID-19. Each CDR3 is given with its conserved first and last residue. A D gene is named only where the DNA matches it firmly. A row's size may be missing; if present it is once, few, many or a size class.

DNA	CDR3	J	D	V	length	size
TGTGCCAGCACCCATCAGGGGCGCATTTCACCCCTCCACTTT	CASTHQGRISPLHF	TRBJ1-6	-	TRBV25-1	14	-
TGTGCCAGCTCACCGAATGACAGATCGAACACTGAAGCTTTCTTT	CASSPNDRSNTEAFF	TRBJ1-1	-	TRBV18	15	-
TGTGCCAGCACCTTGACAGGGATGGGTTCACCCCTCCACTTT	CASTLTGMGSPLHF	TRBJ1-6	TRBD1	TRBV7-9	14	-
TGTGCCACCTCCCATCGCATAGCGGGATATTCCTACAATGAGCAGTTCTTC	CATSHRIAGYSYNEQFF	TRBJ2-1	TRBD2	TRBV10-3	17	-
TGCGCCAGCAGCTTGAATGGCGGGGGGGTATCAGAGACCCAGTACTTC	CASSLNGGGVSETQYF	TRBJ2-5	TRBD2	TRBV5-1	16	-
TGTGCCACCAGTGAGCCGGGACGGGGGAGCACAGATACGCAGTATTTT	CATSEPGRGSTDTQYF	TRBJ2-3	-	TRBV24-1	16	-
TGTGCCAGCAGCTTAAACAGGGTTGGCGATGGCTACACCTTC	CASSLNRVGDGYTF	TRBJ1-2	-	TRBV7-2	14	once
TGTGCCAGCAGCCGACAGGGGACCGGTGGCTACACCTTC	CASSRQGTGGYTF	TRBJ1-2	TRBD1	TRBV11-2	13	-
TGTGCCAGCAGTGAATTAGCGGGGGGCATCCAAGGAGATACGCAGTATTTT	CASSELAGGIQGDTQYF	TRBJ2-3	TRBD2	TRBV25-1	17	-
TGTGCCAGCAGCGGAAAAGCGGCTTCGGAGACCCAGTACTTC	CASSGKAASETQYF	TRBJ2-5	-	TRBV5-4	14	-
TGTGCCAGTAGTATCAGGGCAAGGGACACCGGGGAGCTGTTTTTT	CASSIRARDTGELFF	TRBJ2-2	-	TRBV19	15	-
TGTGCCAGTAGTTTCCTTGACAGGGGCTCTAACTATGGCTACACCTTC	CASSFLDRGSNYGYTF	TRBJ1-2	TRBD1	TRBV19	16	-
TGCGCCAGCAGCTTGGCGTCTGGCGGCGGGCCCAAAGAGACCCAGTACTTC	CASSLASGGGPKETQYF	TRBJ2-5	-	TRBV5-1	17	once
TGTGCCAGCAGCGCCGGGACTATAAACACCGGGGAGCTGTTTTTT	CASSAGTINTGELFF	TRBJ2-2	TRBD2	TRBV9	15	-
TGTGCCAGCCGACAGGGGGCAGGAACCGGGGAGCTGTTTTTT	CASRQGAGTGELFF	TRBJ2-2	TRBD1	TRBV6-6	14	-
TGTGCCACCAGTGCCCAATTTGGACATATAGCTTATGGCTACACCTTC	CATSAQFGHIAYGYTF	TRBJ1-2	-	TRBV24-1	16	-
TGCGCCAGCAGCCAAGATCTTCCATCGGGGGGCACTGGAAACACCATATATTTT	CASSQDLPSGGTGNTIYF	TRBJ1-3	-	TRBV4-3	18	-
TGCGCCAGCAGCACACAACAGGGGGCCGGAGCTAACTATGGCTACACCTTC	CASSTQQGAGANYGYTF	TRBJ1-2	TRBD1	TRBV4-3	17	-
TGCGCCAGCAGCCAAGGAGGGCAGAGCTCCTACAATGAGCAGTTCTTC	CASSQGGQSSYNEQFF	TRBJ2-1	-	TRBV4-1	16	-
TGTGCCAGCAAACCCACAGACTCTGGAAACACCATATATTTT	CASKPTDSGNTIYF	TRBJ1-3	-	TRBV6-6	14	-
TGTGCCAGCAGCCCCCGGGGACAGGGAGGAACCGGAGAGCTGTTTTTT	CASSPRGQGGTGELFF	TRBJ2-2	TRBD1	TRBV7-2	16	-
TGTGCCAGTAGTAGGACAGGGGAGGGGGCCCAGTACTTC	CASSRTGEGAQYF	TRBJ2-5	TRBD1	TRBV19	13	-
TGTGCCAGCAGCCGGACTAGCGGGGCCAGCTCCTACAATGAGCAGTTCTTC	CASSRTSGASSYNEQFF	TRBJ2-1	TRBD2	TRBV7-6	17	-
TGTGCCAGCAGCTTGGGGACTACAGATACGCAGTATTTT	CASSLGTTDTQYF	TRBJ2-3	-	TRBV11-3	13	-
TGTGCCAGTAGCCCAAGTGGGGGGAGGAATCAGCCCCAGCATTTT	CASSPSGGRNQPQHF	TRBJ1-5	-	TRBV19	15	-
TGTGCCAGCAGCCAATCAGAAAACTATGGCTACACCTTC	CASSQSENYGYTF	TRBJ1-2	-	TRBV3-1/TRBV3-2	13	few
TGTGCCACCCTAGGGACTAGCGGAGAGCAGTTCTTC	CATLGTSGEQFF	TRBJ2-1	TRBD2	TRBV24-1	12	-
TGTGCCAGCAGTTTATGGAGCGGCCAAGAGACCCAGTACTTC	CASSLWSGQETQYF	TRBJ2-5	-	TRBV28	14	-
TGTGCCACACTCGCCGGGACAGGGGGCTACGAGCAGTACTTC	CATLAGTGGYEQYF	TRBJ2-7	TRBD1	TRBV10-3	14	once
TGTGCCAGCAGCCGCACTGTATTGAACACTGAAGCTTTCTTT	CASSRTVLNTEAFF	TRBJ1-1	-	TRBV11-2	14	-
TGTGCCAGCAGTTTATCCCAGGGGGGCCTCTACGAGCAGTACTTC	CASSLSQGGLYEQYF	TRBJ2-7	-	TRBV27	15	-
TGTGCCAGCTCACCGGCGGGTAACTCGAACACCATATATTTT	CASSPAGNSNTIYF	TRBJ1-3	-	TRBV18	14	-
TGTGCCAGCAGTCCTAACAGGGTACCTAACTATGGCTACACCTTC	CASSPNRVPNYGYTF	TRBJ1-2	-	TRBV7-2	15	-
TGTGCCAGCAGTTTAATTGGGACAGACTTTTACGAGCAGTACTTC	CASSLIGTDFYEQYF	TRBJ2-7	TRBD1	TRBV27	15	-
TGTGCCAGCGGTAGAGGCGCCCTTGGGCAGCCCCAGCATTTT	CASGRGALGQPQHF	TRBJ1-5	-	TRBV28	14	-